These 26 T cell receptor beta chains originate from one sample sequenced in a study of shared clonotypes between healthy human individuals (TCRdb year 2020). Libraries were built with the immunoSEQ multiplex PCR assay. Held by TCRdb, this immuneACCESS table contains in-frame sequences only and omits some clones. Under half of the omission traces to an unresolved V gene where checked; the cause of the rest is unknown. This sample gives 1,100,000 or so clones in total; approximately 80% of them show up just once. Approximately 0.5% of the sample lies in the top ten. Sequencing used memory CD4+ T cells from PBMCs. This specimen's cell subset or site label, interpreted: CD45RA-negative fraction. The receptors were sampled from a man aged 18 to 29 in good health. Some clones in this sample may be carry-over from other donors' samples.

The chain is built from TRBV5-1 and TRBJ1-4; no clear D. CDR1 and CDR2 from the germline V gene are SGHRS and YFSETQ. This CDR3 is 16 amino acids long. Between the trimmed V and J ends, which lost 4 bases and 5 bases, there was a span of 18 bases. CDR3 protein: CASSPSSVPMNEKLFF. CDR3 coding DNA: TGCGCCAGCAGCCCCTCGTCGGTTCCCATGAATGAAAAACTGTTTTTT.

The chain recombines TRBV5-1 with TRBJ2-3; the match to TRBD2 covers 9 bases. Germline V gene data show CDR1 as SGHRS and CDR2 as YFSETQ. CDR3 length: 17 residues. The V and J ends lost 2 bases and 2 bases, in that order; junction bases with no gene match: 9. The DNA of the CDR3 is TGCGCCAGCAGCTTCGGGGCAGCGGGAGGCCTCACAGATACGCAGTATTTT. Amino acids: CASSFGAAGGLTDTQYF.

The chain joins TRBV14 to TRBJ2-3, with D possibly matching TRBD2 (6 bases). V was trimmed by 4 bases and J by 4 bases, leaving 18 bases between them. CDR3 length equals 16 residues. CDR1 is SGHDN, CDR2 FVKESK, per germline. This CDR3 is CASSLNRRDSSDTQYF. Here the CDR3 DNA reads TGTGCCAGCAGCCTTAATAGGAGGGACTCCTCAGATACGCAGTATTTT.

This rearrangement joins TRBV5-5 to TRBJ1-3; tentatively, D is TRBD1 (6 bases). V shed 4 bases and J shed 0 bases, with 17 bases lying between them. The CDR3 runs 17 residues. Germline assignment: CDR1 SGHKS and CDR2 YYEKEE (reference sequence). The CDR3 DNA reads as TGTGCCAGCAGCACATATAACACAGGGCTCTCTGGAAACACCATATATTTT. It yields the protein CASSTYNTGLSGNTIYF.

This clone has ten or more counts. This rearrangement joins TRBV5-8 to TRBJ2-5; 7 nucleotides agree with TRBD2. Trimming cost V 0 bases and J 3 bases; bases outside gene matches: 5. The CDR3 length is 15 residues. Germline-derived CDR1 and CDR2 are SGHTS and YDEGEE. The CDR3 DNA reads as TGTGCCAGCAGCTTGGGGTCTAGCGGAAAAGAGACCCAGTACTTC. Amino acids: CASSLGSSGKETQYF.

The V and J genes are TRBV7-9 and TRBJ1-3; 7 bases fit TRBD1. From germline, CDR1 is SEHNR and CDR2 FQNEAQ (reference sequence). The CDR3 runs 16 residues. J gave up 0 bases and V 3 bases, and 5 bases lay outside the gene matches. CDR3 protein: CASSLARGNSGNTIYF. Here the CDR3 DNA reads TGTGCCAGCAGCTTGGCCAGGGGGAACTCTGGAAACACCATATATTTT.

The chain recombines TRBV5-5 with TRBJ2-3; D ambiguous. The germline V and J ends were trimmed by 1 base and 3 bases, with 3 bases remaining between them. The CDR3 covers 12 residues. Germline-derived CDR1 and CDR2 are SGHKS and YYEKEE (reference sequence). The CDR3 reads CASSLPTDTQYF. CDR3 nucleotide sequence: TGTGCCAGCAGCTTGCCGACAGATACGCAGTATTTT.

J is TRBJ1-4 and V is TRBV20-1; unclear D gene. Germline CDR1 DFQATT, CDR2 SNEGSKA (reference sequence). Trimming shortened V by 3 bases and J by 4 bases, and 3 bases separated the two germline ends. This CDR3 contains 11 residues. The CDR3 region is CSASNNEKLFF. CDR3 nucleotides: TGCAGTGCTAGTAATAATGAAAAACTGTTTTTT.

The chain recombines TRBV27 with TRBJ2-5, with D perhaps TRBD1 (7 bases). V gave up 1 base and J gave up 5 bases, with 17 bases separating them. Germline CDR1 reads MNHEY; CDR2 reads SMNVEV (reference sequence). This CDR3 spans 16 amino acids. Here the CDR3 DNA reads TGTGCCAGCAGTTTATGGCGACAGGGAGGAGGGGAGACCCAGTACTTC. Its protein product is CASSLWRQGGGETQYF.

The V gene is TRBV5-6, the J gene TRBJ1-2; 7 bases are a match to TRBD1. V lost 2 bases to trimming and J lost 0 bases; unmatched junction nucleotides: 4. Looked up from germline, CDR1 is SGHDT and CDR2 is YYEEEE. The CDR3 spans 15 residues. CDR3 region: CASSLTGVPNYGYTF. As DNA, the CDR3 is TGTGCCAGCAGCTTAACAGGGGTCCCTAACTATGGCTACACCTTC.

The gene calls are TRBV28 and TRBJ1-1; D gene uncertain. CDR3 size: 16 residues. The V end was cut by 2 bases, the J end by 11 bases, with 24 bases between. Looked up from germline, CDR1 is MDHEN and CDR2 is SYDVKM. The CDR3 nucleotides are TGTGCCAGCAGTTTAGAAGTGGAGACCCCAGTTGGTCAGGCTTTCTTT. It codes for CASSLEVETPVGQAFF.

The V and J genes are TRBV19 and TRBJ1-2; possibly TRBD1 for D (6 bases). Trimming removed 6 bases at V and 8 bases at J, with 16 bases between. Germline CDR1 reads LNHDA; CDR2 reads SQIVND (reference sequence). The CDR3 runs 13 residues. Written as DNA, the CDR3 is TGTGCCAGTAGCCCTCGGGGCACAGGGGGCTACACCTTC. Translation: CASSPRGTGGYTF.

The V gene is TRBV30, the J gene TRBJ2-1, with D perhaps TRBD2 (5 bases). Germline-derived CDR1 and CDR2 are GTSNPN and SVGIG (reference sequence). The CDR3 has 14 amino acids. V was shortened by 8 bases and J by 0 bases, with 14 bases between the two germline ends. CDR3 coding DNA: TGTGCCCGACGGACTGGGAGCTCCTACAATGAGCAGTTCTTC. This encodes CARRTGSSYNEQFF.

This rearrangement joins TRBV11-3 to TRBJ2-2; TRBD2 is a possible D gene (6 bases). The CDR3 loop spans 15 amino acids. Germline CDR1 SGHNT, CDR2 YENEEA. Trimming took 0 bases from V and 4 from J, leaving 9 bases between them. CDR3 loop: CASSLEGGITGELFF. In DNA, the CDR3 is TGTGCCAGCAGCTTAGAAGGCGGGATCACCGGGGAGCTGTTTTTT.

The DNA for the CDR3 is TGCAGCGTTGAAATAGGACTAGCGGGTTACAATGAGCAGTTCTTC. This gives the protein CSVEIGLAGYNEQFF. The chain combines TRBV29-1 with TRBJ2-1, with 11 bases fitting TRBD2. Germline V CDR1 and CDR2: SQVTM, ANQGSEA. J gave up 4 bases and V 2 bases, and 4 bases lay outside the gene matches. The CDR3 loop spans 15 amino acids.

The chain links TRBV7-3 to TRBJ2-3, with 9 positions matching TRBD1. After removal of 5 bases from V and 6 bases from J, the junction contained 6 bases not matched to a gene. CDR1 SGHTA and CDR2 FQGTGA come from the germline V gene. CDR3 size: 14 residues. CDR3 in amino acids: CASSAGTGSDTQYF. The CDR3 region has the DNA TGTGCCAGCAGCGCCGGGACAGGGTCCGATACGCAGTATTTT.

A word on this clone: At the DNA level, this CDR3 is encoded by other sequences in the same sample as well. The rearrangement links TRBV9 to TRBJ2-5; TRBD2 matches at 13 bases. Germline V lookup: CDR1 SGDLS, CDR2 YYNGEE. The CDR3 covers 18 residues. V dropped 3 bases and J dropped 2; count of bases not matched to a gene: 10. As DNA, the CDR3 is TGTGCCAGCAGCGCGCGGACTAGCGGGAGAGCCAGTCAAGAGACCCAGTACTTC. Amino acids: CASSARTSGRASQETQYF.

The chain couples TRBV6-5 to TRBJ1-1; 10 bases are a match to TRBD1. Germline V gene sequence: CDR1 MNHEY, CDR2 SVGAGI. The CDR3 runs 13 residues. Losses at the gene ends were 6 bases for V and 4 bases for J; bases not matched to a gene: 2. This CDR3 is CASSRDRGTEAFF. CDR3 bases: TGTGCCAGCAGCCGGGACAGGGGCACTGAAGCTTTCTTT.

As regards this clone: This same CDR3 is encoded by further DNA sequences in the sample. V is TRBV11-2 and J is TRBJ2-1; 12 bases are shared with TRBD2. The trim removed 5 bases at V and 3 bases at J, leaving 5 bases unmatched. There are 16 residues in the CDR3. The V gene's germline CDR1 is SGHAT and CDR2 FQNNGV. In nucleotides, the CDR3 is TGTGCCAGCAGCCCCTTACTAGCGGGAGGCTACAATGAGCAGTTCTTC. It encodes CASSPLLAGGYNEQFF.

The rearrangement links TRBV5-4 to TRBJ1-1; 8 nucleotides agree with TRBD1. This CDR3 has 16 amino acids. Germline CDR1 and CDR2: SGHNT and YYREEE (reference sequence). The junction had 11 bases not matched to a gene; V was cut back by 5 bases and J by 2 bases. CDR3 nucleotides: TGTGCCAGCAGATCATCAGGGGGCGCTTACAACACTGAAGCTTTCTTT. Amino acid sequence: CASRSSGGAYNTEAFF.

The chain joins TRBV27 to TRBJ1-6; D might be TRBD1 (6 bases). The CDR3 sequence is 13 residues long. Germline CDR1 is MNHEY and CDR2 is SMNVEV (reference sequence). Trimming took off 6 bases at V and 14 bases at J, with 17 bases between the two ends. The CDR3 nucleotides read TGTGCCAGCAGACGAGGGTCGGGGGGCACCCTCCACTTT. It encodes CASRRGSGGTLHF.

This clone was seen just once. The sample holds other DNA sequences that translate to the same CDR3. The chain uses TRBV5-1 and TRBJ1-5; D not resolved. CDR1 is SGHRS, CDR2 YFSETQ, per germline. V was clipped by 0 bases and J by 6 bases, with 4 bases between them. This CDR3 has 12 amino acids. The CDR3 reads CASSLEGQPQHF. As DNA, the CDR3 is TGCGCCAGCAGCTTGGAGGGTCAGCCCCAGCATTTT. The full variable domain, its missing parts supplied by reference TRBV5-1 and TRBJ1-5, is KAGVTQTPRYLIKTRGQQVTLSCSPISGHRSVSWYQQTPGQGLQFLFEYFSETQRNKGNFPGRFSGRQFSNSRSEMNVSTLELGDSALYLCASSLEGQPQHFGDGTRLSIL.

This clone was seen a few times. The V and J genes are TRBV11-3 and TRBJ2-5; D unresolved. The CDR3 covers 15 residues. With 4 bases removed from V and 5 bases from J, the gap between germline ends came to 17 bases. Germline V gene lookup returns CDR1 SGHNT and CDR2 YENEEA. CDR3 protein: CASSSVQGPWETQYF. CDR3 DNA: TGTGCCAGCAGCTCTGTTCAAGGGCCATGGGAGACCCAGTACTTC.

The chain is built from TRBV11-3 and TRBJ2-1, with D maybe TRBD1 (6 bases). CDR1 is SGHNT, CDR2 YENEEA, per germline. CDR3 length: 15 residues. V shed 5 bases and J shed 2 bases, with 13 bases lying between them. CDR3 sequence: CASSLRGYPYNEQFF. The CDR3 region has the DNA TGTGCCAGCAGCCTCAGGGGCTACCCCTACAATGAGCAGTTCTTC.

The chain couples TRBV27 to TRBJ2-7; TRBD1 agrees at 9 bases. The V segment lost 4 bases and the J segment 4 bases; nucleotides outside the gene matches: 20. Germline CDR1 and CDR2: MNHEY and SMNVEV (reference sequence). This CDR3 is 19 amino acids long. The DNA for the CDR3 is TGTGCCAGCAGTTCGCGTTATCCCTCACAGGGGGCCAGTGGGTACGAGCAGTACTTC. Translated, it gives CASSSRYPSQGASGYEQYF.

V and J are TRBV11-2 and TRBJ2-1; no definite D call. There are 14 residues in the CDR3. The germline gives CDR1 SGHAT, CDR2 FQNNGV. V lost 4 bases and J lost 1, with 8 bases in between. CDR3 DNA: TGTGCCAGCAGCTCCCCCAGGTCCTACAATGAGCAGTTCTTC. Amino acids: CASSSPRSYNEQFF. Full variable domain (missing parts from reference TRBV11-2 and TRBJ2-1): EAGVAQSPRYKIIEKRQSVAFWCNPISGHATLYWYQQILGQGPKLLIQFQNNGVVDDSQLPKDRFSAERLKGVDSTLKIQPAKLEDSAVYLCASSSPRSYNEQFFGPGTRLTVL.